This entry features one T cell receptor (beta chain) sequence. Its antigen is still unknown. The data originate from a study of T cell responses to AZD1222 COVID-19 vaccine. Repertoires were generated with immunoSEQ multiplex PCR, while TCRdb's copy carries only in-frame clones and drops some. This sample has some 58,000 clones, with around nine tenths found just once. The CDR3 has 15 amino acids. Germline CDR1 SGHNT, CDR2 YYREEE (reference sequence). V dropped 4 bases and J dropped 5 bases, with 15 bases sitting between them. Study observations and caveats: Nearly half of unique spike-specific TCRs reportedly avoided B.1.351 and B.1.1.7 mutated regions.

The sequence came from an adult in good health. Sample: peripheral blood, taken on day 0 of AZD1222 vaccination. The rearrangement joins TRBV5-4 to TRBJ2-2; maybe TRBD2 (5 bases). CDR3 in amino acids: CASSRGSGPTGELFF. CDR3 nucleotide sequence: TGTGCCAGCAGCCGGGGTTCCGGACCTACCGGGGAGCTGTTTTTT.